Reported below is one TCR beta chain. These data are taken from a study of T cell changes during pregnancy in multiple sclerosis. Using immunoSEQ multiplex PCR, the repertoire was profiled, and TCRdb retains in-frame clones only, with some absent. The sample has approximately 31,000 clones, approximately 94% seen once. Germline CDR1 and CDR2: SGDLS and YYNGEE. The CDR3 loop spans 15 amino acids. Trimming took 3 bases from V and 7 from J, leaving 20 bases between them. The chain combines TRBV9 with TRBJ2-7; D might be TRBD2 (6 bases). This specimen consisted of CD4+ T cells from peripheral blood mononuclear cells, obtained in the second trimester of pregnancy. The TCR was taken from a female donor with multiple sclerosis, enrolled in a pregnancy study. CDR3 DNA: TGTGCCAGCAGCGCCCCCGGGACTCTACCCGCTGAGCAGTACTTC. Amino acids: CASSAPGTLPAEQYF.